This T cell receptor (beta chain) was obtained from a study of CD8 T cells in ankylosing spondylitis. Details on this clonotype: Its antigen remains unidentified.

Molecular-barcoded quantitative 5'-RACE produced these TCR beta libraries. TCRdb passed the 5' RACE reads through MiXCR, listing each CDR3 protein once. The sample comprises just over 300,000 distinct CDR3 sequences, less than 25% of which are singletons, and approximately 3.7% rests with the top ten. Study-wide results and limits: Blood of patients with ankylosing spondylitis appeared to be characterized by a TCR beta motif of eight highly homologous variants. Reportedly, significant enrichment of disease-linked clones occurred in matched ankylosing spondylitis synovial fluid.

Trimming left V 2 bases short and J 6 bases short, with 10 bases between. CDR3 length equals 14 residues. Germline V lookup: CDR1 MNHNS, CDR2 SASEGT. The rearrangement uses TRBV6-1 and TRBJ2-2; D assignment may be TRBD1 or TRBD2 (5 bases each). The origin of this receptor is a female donor with ankylosing spondylitis or in good health (not recorded which). What was sequenced was blood, either unsorted or a sorted T cell fraction (not recorded which). This CDR3 is CASSESRGAGELFF. The CDR3 DNA follows: TGTGCCAGCAGTGAATCGAGAGGGGCCGGGGAGCTGTTTTTT.